A selection of T cell receptor beta chains follows, all from one sample in a study of T-cell reconstitution after alpha-beta-depleted transplantation in children. MiXCR was run by TCRdb on the PCR reads, yielding one entry per CDR3 protein. The sample holds around 680,000 distinct CDR3 sequences, roughly 15% seen once. The material was PBMCs from the stem cell graft donor, obtained from the stem cell graft. The receptors originated from a human donor who donated a stem cell graft to a child with acute myeloid leukemia. The CDR3 runs from the conserved cysteine through the conserved F or W. The D gene is left open where the match is weak. Clone size appears in some rows only: once, few, many, or a class for an expanded clone.

abundance	v_gene	d_gene	j_gene	CDR3nt	CDR3aa
once	TRBV12-3/TRBV12-4	-	TRBJ2-6	TGTGCCAGCAGTTTAAGAGGACAGTTTTTGGGCACTCTCTCTGGGGCCAACGTCCTGACTTTC	CASSLRGQFLGTLSGANVLTF
few	TRBV11-2	-	TRBJ2-7	TGTGCCAGCAGCTCGGACCTTATTACACAGTACGAGCAGTACTTC	CASSSDLITQYEQYF
-	TRBV4-1	TRBD2	TRBJ2-1	TGCGCCAGCAGCCAGACTAGCGGGGGGCCGGGATCCTACAATGAGCAGTTCTTC	CASSQTSGGPGSYNEQFF
few	TRBV24-1	TRBD2	TRBJ2-3	TGTGCCACCATGGTGGGAGGGGAGGGAATAGATACGCAGTATTTT	CATMVGGEGIDTQYF
many	TRBV12-3/TRBV12-4	-	TRBJ1-1	TGTGCCAGCAGTGTTCCGACGCTAACTGAAGCTTTCTTT	CASSVPTLTEAFF
-	TRBV5-1	-	TRBJ2-5	TGCGCCAGCAGCTTAGAAGGGGGAAGGGTCCGGTACTTC	CASSLEGGRVRYF
-	TRBV24-1	-	TRBJ2-2	TGTGCCACCAGTGATTCACAGGTCCGACTCAACACCGGGGAGCTGTTTTTT	CATSDSQVRLNTGELFF
many	TRBV20-1	-	TRBJ1-1	TGCAGTGCTAGCCGCGGGGCGCAGACTGAAGCTTTCTTT	CSASRGAQTEAFF
many	TRBV20-1	TRBD1	TRBJ2-7	TGCAGTGCTACCGGGACAGACACCTACGAGCAGTACTTC	CSATGTDTYEQYF
many	TRBV20-1	TRBD1	TRBJ2-2	TGCAGTGCTACGTTTGACAGGGTGGGCACCGGGGAGCTGTTTTTT	CSATFDRVGTGELFF
-	TRBV6-5	-	TRBJ1-5	TGTGCCAGCAGTTCCGGTTGGGCTGCTACGCGAAATCAGCCCCAGCATTTT	CASSSGWAATRNQPQHF
many	TRBV20-1	-	TRBJ2-2	TGCAGTGGCAGGAGAGACACCGGGGAGCTGTTTTTT	CSGRRDTGELFF
many	TRBV29-1	TRBD1	TRBJ1-1	TGCAGCGTTGAGGACAGGGGGACGAACACTGAAGCTTTCTTT	CSVEDRGTNTEAFF
few	TRBV7-9	-	TRBJ1-6	TGTGCCAGCAGCACCGCCGTATCAGCCCTCCACTTT	CASSTAVSALHF
-	TRBV30	-	TRBJ1-5	TGTGCCTGTAAACGACAGGGCAATCAGCCCCAGCATTTT	CACKRQGNQPQHF
-	TRBV7-6	-	TRBJ1-3	TGTGCCAGCAGCTCGTGGGTTGACTCTGGAAACACCATATATTTT	CASSSWVDSGNTIYF
many	TRBV20-1	-	TRBJ1-5	TGCAGTGCTAGCTCTTATGGCAGCAATCAGCCCCAGCATTTT	CSASSYGSNQPQHF
few	TRBV20-1	-	TRBJ2-7	TGCAGTGCTAGTTTGGGGCCCGGTAGCGAGCAGTACTTC	CSASLGPGSEQYF
-	TRBV12-3/TRBV12-4	TRBD2	TRBJ2-4	TGTGCCAGCAGTTTAGAGGCGGGAGGAACTATAGCCAAAAACATTCAGTACTTC	CASSLEAGGTIAKNIQYF
many	TRBV4-3	-	TRBJ2-1	TGCGCCAGCAGCCAACGTAGCCGCCTGGGTGAGCAGTTCTTC	CASSQRSRLGEQFF
once	TRBV20-1	TRBD2	TRBJ2-4	TGCAGTGCTAGCGGGGGGGGGGCGAGGGCAAATACCAAAAACATTCAGTACTTC	CSASGGGARANTKNIQYF
many	TRBV5-1	-	TRBJ2-1	TGCGCCAGCAGCTTGGCCGAGAGAGAACACAATGAGCAGTTCTTC	CASSLAEREHNEQFF